The 28 T cell receptor beta chains listed next were all sequenced from one sample in a study of shared clonotypes between healthy human individuals. TCRdb's table, derived via immunoSEQ multiplex PCR, lists solely in-frame clones and lacks some. The table records 2 million to 2.5 million clones, more than 90% of them present only once. The sequencing sample was made of naive CD4+ T cells sorted from blood. The subset: CD45RA+ positively selected. The receptors come from a man younger than 35 in good health.

The rearrangement uses TRBV5-1 and TRBJ2-5, with D perhaps matching TRBD2 (5 bases). Germline V CDR1 and CDR2: SGHRS, YFSETQ. The CDR3 loop spans 15 amino acids. V lost 5 bases and J 5 bases, leaving 19 bases between the germline ends. For the CDR3, the DNA is TGCGCCAGCAGACGTGACTACCCGGGGTGGGAGACCCAGTACTTC. Its translation is CASRRDYPGWETQYF. The full variable domain, with the rest looked up from reference TRBV5-1 and TRBJ2-5, is KAGVTQTPRYLIKTRGQQVTLSCSPISGHRSVSWYQQTPGQGLQFLFEYFSETQRNKGNFPGRFSGRQFSNSRSEMNVSTLELGDSALYLCASRRDYPGWETQYFGPGTRLLVL.

V is TRBV5-1 and J is TRBJ1-6; no firm D call. Germline values: CDR1 SGHRS, CDR2 YFSETQ. Trimming took off 5 bases at V and 7 bases at J, with 10 bases between the two ends. This CDR3 is built from 13 residues. The CDR3 sequence is CASRGLGNSPLHF. The CDR3, as DNA: TGCGCCAGCAGGGGTCTAGGGAATTCACCCCTCCACTTT.

The rearrangement uses TRBV6-6 and TRBJ1-1, with D perhaps TRBD1 (6 bases). CDR3 length: 13 residues. Trimming took off 0 bases at V and 6 bases at J, with 8 bases between the two ends. Germline assignment: CDR1 MNHNY and CDR2 SVGAGI (reference sequence). CDR3 region: CASSYSRGAEAFF. The CDR3 DNA reads as TGTGCCAGCAGTTACTCCAGGGGAGCTGAAGCTTTCTTT.

This chain links TRBV5-1 with TRBJ2-3; 14 nucleotides line up with TRBD2. CDR3 size: 18 residues. Losses at the gene ends were 0 bases for V and 0 bases for J; bases not matched to a gene: 3. CDR1 is SGHRS and CDR2 is YFSETQ in the germline V gene. CDR3 sequence reads: CASSLGTSGGISTDTQYF. The CDR3 nucleotides are TGCGCCAGCAGCTTGGGGACTAGCGGGGGGATTAGCACAGATACGCAGTATTTT.

With regard to this clone: Other nucleotide sequences from this sample produce the same CDR3. The chain has TRBV7-2 and TRBJ1-4, with 7 positions matching TRBD1. Germline V CDR1 and CDR2: SGHTA, FQGNSA. Germline trimming cut 0 bases from V and 8 bases from J; bases unmatched to any gene: 0. The CDR3 is 13 residues long. DNA of the CDR3: TGTGCCAGCAGCTTAGCCAGGGGGGAAAAACTGTTTTTT. This translates into CASSLARGEKLFF.

The V gene is TRBV5-6, the J gene TRBJ2-1; 7 bases are a match to TRBD1. The CDR3 spans 15 residues. V shed 2 bases and J 5 bases; nucleotides not matched to a gene: 7. Germline V CDR1 and CDR2: SGHDT, YYEEEE. CDR3 in DNA: TGTGCCAGCAGCTTTATGGACAGGCTTGACAATGAGCAGTTCTTC. As protein: CASSFMDRLDNEQFF.

The chain combines TRBV2 with TRBJ2-2; D remains ambiguous. The CDR3 loop spans 16 amino acids. The germline gives CDR1 SNHLY, CDR2 FYNNEI. V was trimmed by 0 bases and J by 4 bases, leaving 12 bases between them. CDR3 in DNA: TGTGCCAGCAGTGAAGCGAGGAGACCCAGCACCGGGGAGCTGTTTTTT. Protein product: CASSEARRPSTGELFF.

V and J are TRBV4-1 and TRBJ2-5, with a possible D match to TRBD2 (5 bases). The length of the CDR3 is 13 residues. Germline values: CDR1 MGHRA, CDR2 YSYEKL. The germline V and J ends were trimmed by 4 bases and 4 bases, with 10 bases remaining between them. In DNA, the CDR3 is TGCGCCAGCAGCCCCCCCGGGGTAGAGACCCAGTACTTC. Encoded protein: CASSPPGVETQYF.

V gene TRBV27 combines with J gene TRBJ1-5; weak D call: TRBD1 (6 bases). Germline loops: CDR1 MNHEY, CDR2 SMNVEV (reference sequence). V lost 3 bases, J lost 9 bases, and 15 bases lay in between. The CDR3 spans 14 residues. CDR3 amino acids: CASSFWDKGPPQHF. Here the CDR3 DNA reads TGTGCCAGCAGTTTCTGGGACAAGGGCCCGCCCCAGCATTTT.

The rearrangement joins TRBV2 to TRBJ1-1; D gene ambiguous. CDR3 length: 14 amino acids. V lost 4 bases, J lost 1 base, and 10 bases lay in between. Per germline, CDR1 SNHLY and CDR2 FYNNEI. CDR3: CASSVEATNTEAFF. Written as DNA, the CDR3 is TGTGCCAGCAGTGTCGAGGCGACGAACACTGAAGCTTTCTTT.

V and J are TRBV5-1 and TRBJ2-2; 8 nucleotides align to TRBD2. This CDR3 region has 16 residues. CDR1 is SGHRS, CDR2 YFSETQ, per germline. Trimming took 1 base from V and 0 from J; bases not matched to a gene: 2. The CDR3 reads CASSLRGGANTGELFF. CDR3 nucleotides: TGCGCCAGCAGCTTGCGGGGGGGTGCGAACACCGGGGAGCTGTTTTTT. The full variable domain, with the rest looked up from reference TRBV5-1 and TRBJ2-2, is KAGVTQTPRYLIKTRGQQVTLSCSPISGHRSVSWYQQTPGQGLQFLFEYFSETQRNKGNFPGRFSGRQFSNSRSEMNVSTLELGDSALYLCASSLRGGANTGELFFGEGSRLTVL.

The chain combines TRBV15 with TRBJ1-6; possibly TRBD1 for D (5 bases). The CDR3 is 16 residues long. Germline V CDR1 and CDR2: LNHNV, YYDKDF (reference sequence). Deletions cut 5 bases from V and 5 bases from J, with 16 bases between. As DNA, the CDR3 is TGTGCCACCAGCTCACACCAGGGATTGAATAATTCACCCCTCCACTTT. Its protein is CATSSHQGLNNSPLHF. The whole variable domain, remainder taken from reference TRBV15 and TRBJ1-6, is DAMVIQNPRYQVTQFGKPVTLSCSQTLNHNVMYWYQQKSSQAPKLLFHYYDKDFNNEADTPDNFQSRRPNTSFCFLDIRSPGLGDTAMYLCATSSHQGLNNSPLHFGNGTRLTVT.

The J gene is TRBJ2-3, the V gene TRBV18, with D hard to call. Germline CDR1 and CDR2: KGHSH and LQKENI. This CDR3 region has 13 residues. Trimming removed 5 bases from V and 2 bases from J, with 8 bases in between. The DNA of the CDR3 is TGTGCCAGCTCATTAGACCTCACAGATACGCAGTATTTT. As protein: CASSLDLTDTQYF.

Regarding this clone: Other DNA sequences in the same sample also yield this CDR3. This sequence joins TRBV30 and TRBJ2-1, with TRBD1 as a possible D gene (5 bases). Germline V gives CDR1 GTSNPN, CDR2 SVGIG (reference sequence). The CDR3 sequence is 11 residues long. Trimming left V 1 base short and J 7 bases short, with 5 bases between. The chain's CDR3 is CAWSAGNEQFF. For the CDR3, the DNA is TGTGCCTGGAGTGCAGGGAATGAGCAGTTCTTC. The whole variable domain, remainder taken from reference TRBV30 and TRBJ2-1, is SQTIHQWPATLVQPVGSPLSLECTVEGTSNPNLYWYRQAAGRGLQLLFYSVGIGQISSEVPQNLSASRPQDRQFILSSKKLLLSDSGFYLCAWSAGNEQFFGPGTRLTVL.

Regarding this clone: The identical CDR3 is also encoded by other nucleotide sequences in the sample. This rearrangement joins TRBV18 to TRBJ1-1; D not certain. CDR1 is KGHSH, CDR2 LQKENI, per germline. This CDR3 has 11 amino acids. Trimming removed 6 bases from V and 1 base from J, with 3 bases in between. The CDR3 protein is CASSSNTEAFF. The CDR3 DNA reads TGTGCCAGCTCCTCGAACACTGAAGCTTTCTTT.

The chain couples TRBV9 to TRBJ2-7, with 8 bases matching TRBD2. Germline V lookup: CDR1 SGDLS, CDR2 YYNGEE. V lost 3 bases, J lost 0 bases, and 8 bases stayed unmatched. CDR3 length: 16 residues. CDR3 DNA: TGTGCCAGCAGCGCCTCCCCGACTAGCGCCTCCTACGAGCAGTACTTC. Its protein product is CASSASPTSASYEQYF. The full variable domain, completed using reference TRBV9 and TRBJ2-7, is DSGVTQTPKHLITATGQRVTLRCSPRSGDLSVYWYQQSLDQGLQFLIQYYNGEERAKGNILERFSAQQFPDLHSELNLSSLELGDSALYFCASSASPTSASYEQYFGPGTRLTVT.

The V gene is TRBV30, the J gene TRBJ1-2; D might be TRBD1 (5 bases). The CDR3 contains 13 residues. V was pared by 3 bases and J by 6 bases, with 14 bases between. Germline V lookup: CDR1 GTSNPN, CDR2 SVGIG (reference sequence). The CDR3 sequence is CAWSPTARDGYTF. CDR3 bases: TGTGCCTGGAGCCCGACCGCCAGGGATGGCTACACCTTC.

The table lists this clone with a count of one. The chain combines TRBV13 with TRBJ1-2; possible D gene TRBD1, 5 bases. The CDR3 runs to 12 residues. V was cut by 8 bases and J by 8 bases, with 15 bases left in between. The germline CDR1 and CDR2 sequences are PRHDT and FYEKMQ (reference sequence). CDR3 region: CASGTSPGGYTF. The CDR3 DNA is TGTGCCAGCGGGACTTCCCCCGGAGGCTACACCTTC.

V is TRBV7-2 and J is TRBJ1-6; D is undetermined. The CDR3 totals 12 residues. V was trimmed by 6 bases and J by 9 bases, leaving 9 bases between them. Looked up from germline, CDR1 is SGHTA and CDR2 is FQGNSA. The CDR3 bases are TGTGCCAGCAGTAAACAAACTTCACCCCTCCACTTT. Translating gives CASSKQTSPLHF. Full variable domain (missing parts from reference TRBV7-2 and TRBJ1-6): GAGVSQSPSNKVTEKGKDVELRCDPISGHTALYWYRQSLGQGLEFLIYFQGNSAPDKSGLPSDRFSAERTGGSVSTLTIQRTQQEDSAVYLCASSKQTSPLHFGNGTRLTVT.

The chain recombines TRBV5-1 with TRBJ2-1; 7 nucleotides align to TRBD1. Germline-derived CDR1 and CDR2 are SGHRS and YFSETQ. The V and J ends lost 4 bases and 9 bases, in that order; junction bases with no gene match: 10. This CDR3 has 14 residues. The CDR3 nucleotides read TGCGCCAGCAGCCGATCGACAGGGTTAACTGAGCAGTTCTTC. As protein: CASSRSTGLTEQFF.

This clone was recorded once. This sequence joins TRBV2 and TRBJ1-1; D remains ambiguous. V dropped 9 bases and J dropped 1 base, with 12 bases sitting between them. CDR3 length: 13 amino acids. In germline, CDR1 is SNHLY, CDR2 FYNNEI. CDR3 loop: CASGRSANTEAFF. DNA of the CDR3: TGTGCCAGTGGGAGGTCGGCGAACACTGAAGCTTTCTTT.

The chain joins TRBV18 to TRBJ1-5, with 7 positions matching TRBD1. Trimming at V came to 4 bases and at J to 5 bases, leaving 5 bases not matched to a gene. The CDR3 extends over 14 amino acids. Germline CDR1 reads KGHSH; CDR2 reads LQKENI. CDR3 DNA: TGTGCCAGCTCACAAACAGGGGATGATCAGCCCCAGCATTTT. Amino acids: CASSQTGDDQPQHF.

Only one count was recorded for this clone. The J gene is TRBJ1-4, the V gene TRBV7-9; 7 bases align to TRBD1. CDR3 length: 14 amino acids. Trimming cost V 5 bases and J 6 bases; bases outside gene matches: 6. Germline-derived CDR1 and CDR2 are SEHNR and FQNEAQ (reference sequence). The CDR3: CASSQGGVDEKLFF. CDR3 bases: TGTGCCAGCAGCCAAGGGGGCGTCGATGAAAAACTGTTTTTT.

The chain links TRBV10-1 to TRBJ2-1; D is uncertain. The CDR3 is 14 amino acids. Germline assignment: CDR1 WNHNN and CDR2 SYGVQD (reference sequence). V was clipped by 6 bases and J by 7 bases, with 16 bases between them. This chain's CDR3 is CASSPDWAVNEQFF. CDR3 nucleotide sequence: TGCGCCAGCAGCCCAGACTGGGCCGTGAATGAGCAGTTCTTC.

The chain employs TRBV6-5 and TRBJ1-4; 7 bases are shared with TRBD1. The V and J ends lost 6 bases and 8 bases, in that order; junction bases with no gene match: 9. CDR1 and CDR2 (germline): MNHEY, SVGAGI. This CDR3 comprises 14 residues. The CDR3 nucleotides read TGTGCCAGCAGCAGGGGGGGGTCGAGAGAAAAACTGTTTTTT. Translated, it gives CASSRGGSREKLFF.

The chain combines TRBV25-1 with TRBJ2-7; TRBD1 agrees at 9 bases. In germline, CDR1 is MGHDK, CDR2 SYGVNS. The CDR3 spans 15 residues. The V and J ends lost 2 bases and 4 bases, in that order; junction bases with no gene match: 6. CDR3 loop: CASSEMGQGRYEQYF. The CDR3 DNA reads as TGTGCCAGCAGTGAAATGGGACAGGGCAGGTACGAGCAGTACTTC.

J is TRBJ2-2 and V is TRBV11-1; no clear D gene. Germline CDR1 and CDR2: SGHAT and FQDESV (reference sequence). The CDR3 totals 12 residues. Trimming shortened V by 1 base and J by 6 bases, and 3 bases separated the two germline ends. CDR3 residues: CASSLVPGELFF. In DNA, the CDR3 is TGTGCCAGCAGCTTAGTCCCCGGGGAGCTGTTTTTT.

CDR3 sequence: CASSLVNSYNEQFF. The CDR3 coding sequence is TGTGCCAGCAGCTTAGTTAACTCCTACAATGAGCAGTTCTTC. V and J are TRBV2 and TRBJ2-1; D remains ambiguous. Germline CDR1 and CDR2: SNHLY and FYNNEI. The germline V and J ends were trimmed by 6 bases and 0 bases, with 9 bases remaining between them. The CDR3 has 14 amino acids.